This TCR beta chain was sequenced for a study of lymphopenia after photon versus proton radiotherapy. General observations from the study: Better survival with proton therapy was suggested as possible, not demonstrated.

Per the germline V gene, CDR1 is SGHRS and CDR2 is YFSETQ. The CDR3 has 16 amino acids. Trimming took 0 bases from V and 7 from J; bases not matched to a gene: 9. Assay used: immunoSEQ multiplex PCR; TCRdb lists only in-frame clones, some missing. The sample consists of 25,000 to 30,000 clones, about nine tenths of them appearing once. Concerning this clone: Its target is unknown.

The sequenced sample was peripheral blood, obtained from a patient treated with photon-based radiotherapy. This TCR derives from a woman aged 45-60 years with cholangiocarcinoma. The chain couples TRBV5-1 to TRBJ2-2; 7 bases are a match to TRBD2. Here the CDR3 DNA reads TGCGCCAGCAGCTTGGGAGCTAGCGGTTCGGGCGGGGAGCTGTTTTTT. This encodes CASSLGASGSGGELFF.